These 27 T cell receptor beta chains were sequenced from one sample in a study of Graves' ophthalmopathy and Graves' hyperthyroidism. TCR beta CDR3 amplification used RNA transcripts. Second-round multiplex PCR came after first-round RT-PCR with HTBI primers. Each CDR3 protein is one row after TCRdb ran MiXCR on the multiplex PCR reads. Of 400,000 or so distinct CDR3 sequences detected, about a sixth appear once; the ten largest clones hold 2.4%. The sequenced sample was peripheral blood. Receptors were obtained from an adult woman with stable Graves' hyperthyroidism.

This clonotype was seen at least ten times. The junction and the germline gene differ at one end; a read error may be behind it. The rearrangement joins TRBV7-7 to TRBJ1-1; D remains unclear. This CDR3 spans 15 amino acids. In germline, CDR1 is SSHAT, CDR2 FNYEAQ (reference sequence). The CDR3 reads CASSPRIDLDIEAFF. The CDR3 nucleotides are TGTGCTAGCAGCCCTCGGATTGATCTGGATATTGAAGCTTTCTTT.

There are many counts of this clonotype. The chain links TRBV27 to TRBJ2-7; 8 nucleotides line up with TRBD2. This CDR3 is built from 14 residues. Germline-derived CDR1 and CDR2 are MNHEY and SMNVEV (reference sequence). After removal of 5 bases from V and 3 bases from J, the junction contained 6 bases not matched to a gene. CDR3 coding DNA: TGTGCCAGCAGTCCATGGACTAGCCGCTACGAGCAGTACTTC. The encoded protein is CASSPWTSRYEQYF.

With respect to this clonotype: A read error is likely, as this CDR3 ends without the conserved phenylalanine or tryptophan. The limits of the CDR3 on the DNA are not certain, so only TCRdb's listed CDR3 is given. This chain connects TRBV6-5 to TRBJ1-1; the table names TRBD1, a call not compared with the DNA. The CDR3 is 14 residues long, counting both termini. In germline, CDR1 is MNHEY, CDR2 SVGAGI. This chain's CDR3 is CASSYDTGRTEACY.

This clonotype was seen at least ten times. V gene TRBV20-1 combines with J gene TRBJ1-2; no clear D. The CDR3 spans 12 residues. Germline CDR1 DFQATT, CDR2 SNEGSKA (reference sequence). V was clipped by 0 bases and J by 8 bases, with 10 bases between them. The CDR3 sequence: CSARDIGVGYTF. In DNA, the CDR3 is TGCAGTGCTAGAGATATTGGGGTCGGCTACACCTTC.

Only a few counts were recorded for this clonotype. This chain uses TRBV7-8 with TRBJ2-5; TRBD1 matches 10 bases. The junction had 4 bases not matched to a gene; V was cut back by 5 bases and J by 1 base. The CDR3 consists of 15 residues. Per the germline V gene, CDR1 is SGHVS and CDR2 is FQNEAQ. The CDR3: CASSRQGAIQETQYF. The CDR3 DNA reads as TGTGCCAGCAGCCGACAGGGGGCAATCCAAGAGACCCAGTACTTC.

Notes on this clonotype: One junction end does not reproduce the germline sequence, and a read error may be involved. V and J are TRBV6-2 or TRBV6-3 and TRBJ2-4, with a tentative D call TRBD1 (6 bases). Per germline, CDR1 MNHEY and CDR2 SVGEGT. CDR3 size: 16 residues. CDR3 nucleotide sequence: TGTGCCAGCAGTTACCAAGGGACACCAGCCAAAAACATTAAGTACTTC. It codes for CASSYQGTPAKNIKYF.

This clonotype showed up many times. This chain uses TRBV12-3 or TRBV12-4 with TRBJ2-7; TRBD2 agrees at 13 bases. V was clipped by 6 bases and J by 5 bases; unmatched bases: 7. This CDR3 spans 15 amino acids. CDR3 nucleotides: TGTGCCAGCAGCAACGGACTAGCGGGAGTCGACGAGCAGTACTTC. Amino acid sequence: CASSNGLAGVDEQYF.

The CDR3 nucleotides are TGTGCCAGTAGTATAGGTCATATTAACACTGAAGCTTTCTTT. Its protein is CASSIGHINTEAFF. The chain employs TRBV19 and TRBJ1-1, with D unresolved. The germline CDR1 and CDR2 sequences are LNHDA and SQIVND (reference sequence). CDR3 length equals 14 residues. Trimming removed 1 base at V and 2 bases at J, with 8 bases between.

This clonotype was seen at least ten times. This rearrangement joins TRBV27 to TRBJ1-2; a possible D gene is TRBD1 (6 bases). In germline, CDR1 is MNHEY, CDR2 SMNVEV (reference sequence). This CDR3 contains 13 residues. V was clipped by 3 bases and J by 4 bases, with 9 bases between them. CDR3 sequence: CASSFGRGYGYTF. CDR3 coding DNA: TGTGCCAGCAGTTTCGGCAGGGGCTATGGCTACACCTTC.

Of note for this clonotype: This may stem from a read error, because a much larger clone lies one nucleotide away. The chain carries TRBV28 and TRBJ2-7; 9 bases are a match to TRBD1. Losses at the gene ends were 8 bases for V and 3 bases for J; bases not matched to a gene: 8. The germline CDR1 and CDR2 sequences are MDHEN and SYDVKM. The CDR3 has 14 amino acids. The CDR3 coding sequence is TGTGCCAGCTCCCAACAGGGGGCCGGCTACGAGCAGTACTTC. Translated, it gives CASSQQGAGYEQYF.

This clonotype was seen at least ten times. The J gene is TRBJ1-2, the V gene TRBV9; D not certain. This CDR3 contains 11 residues. V was shortened by 4 bases and J by 8 bases, with 9 bases between the two germline ends. Per germline, CDR1 SGDLS and CDR2 YYNGEE. DNA of the CDR3: TGTGCCAGCAGCCACGGACGCGGCTACACCTTC. This gives the protein CASSHGRGYTF.

This clonotype was found many times. This chain joins TRBV27 and TRBJ2-5; possible D gene TRBD2, 6 bases. V was clipped by 5 bases and J by 8 bases, with 27 bases between them. This CDR3 spans 17 amino acids. The V gene's germline CDR1 is MNHEY and CDR2 SMNVEV (reference sequence). CDR3 residues: CASSTYGDSPPGYTQYF. The CDR3 DNA reads TGTGCCAGCAGTACCTACGGGGACTCCCCGCCCGGCTACACCCAGTACTTC.

This clonotype was observed at least ten times. This rearrangement joins TRBV5-1 to TRBJ1-1; 9 nucleotides agree with TRBD1. Germline V gene data show CDR1 as SGHRS and CDR2 as YFSETQ. The CDR3 runs 15 residues. V dropped 3 bases and J dropped 7; count of bases not matched to a gene: 10. The CDR3 DNA sequence: TGCGCCAGCAGCTACGACCTGGGACAGGGATATGAAGCTTTCTTT. Encoded protein: CASSYDLGQGYEAFF. The whole variable domain, filled in from reference TRBV5-1 and TRBJ1-1, reads KAGVTQTPRYLIKTRGQQVTLSCSPISGHRSVSWYQQTPGQGLQFLFEYFSETQRNKGNFPGRFSGRQFSNSRSEMNVSTLELGDSALYLCASSYDLGQGYEAFFGQGTRLTVV.

At least ten counts were recorded for this clonotype. The chain carries TRBV4-1 and TRBJ1-1, with D perhaps TRBD1 (5 bases). CDR1 MGHRA and CDR2 YSYEKL come from the germline V gene. The CDR3 loop spans 15 amino acids. V was shortened by 0 bases and J by 8 bases, with 16 bases between the two germline ends. As DNA, the CDR3 is TGCGCCAGCAGCCAAGATCCCACGGGGCCTAAAGAAGCTTTCTTT. It codes for CASSQDPTGPKEAFF.

This clonotype was observed at least ten times. V and J are TRBV12-3 or TRBV12-4 and TRBJ1-1, with D maybe TRBD1 (6 bases). V shed 5 bases and J shed 10 bases, with 14 bases lying between them. This CDR3 contains 12 residues. This CDR3 reads CASSPRTEGAFF. The CDR3 DNA is TGTGCCAGCAGTCCCAGGACAGAGGGAGCTTTCTTT.

This clonotype was detected many times. The rearrangement links TRBV6-1 to TRBJ2-7, with TRBD1 matching 11 bases. V shed 6 bases and J 5 bases; nucleotides not matched to a gene: 6. The CDR3 runs 14 residues. From germline, CDR1 is MNHNS and CDR2 SASEGT. In DNA, the CDR3 is TGTGCCAGCAGATTGGACAGGGGGCCTAACGAGCAGTACTTC. As protein: CASRLDRGPNEQYF.

This clonotype appeared many times. The chain employs TRBV12-3 or TRBV12-4 and TRBJ1-1, with D maybe TRBD1 (5 bases). CDR3 length: 13 residues. The V and J ends lost 2 bases and 5 bases respectively, with 9 bases between them. For the CDR3, the DNA is TGTGCCAGCAGTTTACGTCGGGGGACTGAAGCTTTCTTT. It yields the protein CASSLRRGTEAFF.

This clonotype was counted at least ten times. The chain links TRBV6-5 to TRBJ2-5; D remains unclear. The CDR3 runs 15 residues. The V end was cut by 8 bases, the J end by 4 bases, with 20 bases between. Germline lookup yields CDR1 MNHEY and CDR2 SVGAGI. CDR3 region: CASSPSPEYVETQYF. The CDR3 DNA reads TGTGCCAGCTCTCCCTCCCCCGAGTACGTAGAGACCCAGTACTTC.

This clonotype was observed many times. At one boundary the junction diverges from the germline segment, which might be a read error. V usage is TRBV10-3 and J usage is TRBJ2-7; 8 nucleotides line up with TRBD1. The germline gives CDR1 ENHRY, CDR2 SYGVKD. CDR3 length equals 13 residues. CDR3 coding DNA: TGTGCCACCCGACAGGGGTCCGCCTACGGGCAGTACTTC. It encodes CATRQGSAYGQYF.

This chain joins TRBV5-6 and TRBJ1-1, with a tentative D call TRBD1 (5 bases). The CDR3 spans 13 residues. Germline V gene data show CDR1 as SGHDT and CDR2 as YYEEEE. Between the trimmed V and J ends, which lost 3 bases and 8 bases, there was a span of 14 bases. CDR3 bases: TGTGCCAGCAGCTACGGGACGATTGCAGAAGCTTTCTTT. It specifies CASSYGTIAEAFF.

This clonotype was seen repeatedly, ten times or more. J is TRBJ2-7 and V is TRBV6-5, with 12 nucleotides matching TRBD2. Trimming removed 5 bases from V and 2 bases from J; junction bases left unmatched: 25. The CDR3 loop spans 22 amino acids. Germline lookup yields CDR1 MNHEY and CDR2 SVGAGI. As DNA, the CDR3 is TGTGCCAGCAGTAGGGTATTAAGAATGACTAGCGGGAGTTGGGGCCTTACCTACGAGCAGTACTTC. Translated: CASSRVLRMTSGSWGLTYEQYF.

This clonotype came up many times. The chain has TRBV27 and TRBJ1-1, with D maybe TRBD1 (5 bases). Germline CDR1 and CDR2: MNHEY and SMNVEV (reference sequence). Trimming took 5 bases from V and 1 from J, leaving 11 bases between them. CDR3 length: 14 amino acids. CDR3 sequence reads: CASSPWGGNTEAFF. DNA for the CDR3: TGTGCCAGCAGTCCCTGGGGGGGGAACACTGAAGCTTTCTTT.

This clonotype was recorded at least ten times. The chain employs TRBV6-1 and TRBJ1-1, with a possible D match to TRBD1 (6 bases). This CDR3 region has 14 residues. Germline loops: CDR1 MNHNS, CDR2 SASEGT. Trimming stripped 2 bases from V and 1 base from J, with 8 bases between. The chain's CDR3 is CASSEWGRNTEAFF. The CDR3 nucleotides read TGTGCCAGCAGTGAATGGGGGCGGAACACTGAAGCTTTCTTT.

This clonotype was found many times. This chain joins TRBV15 and TRBJ1-5; TRBD1 aligns across 7 bases. The CDR3 sequence is 15 residues long. Germline V gene lookup returns CDR1 LNHNV and CDR2 YYDKDF (reference sequence). Trimming cost V 5 bases and J 2 bases; bases outside gene matches: 6. The CDR3 protein is CATSGTGVGNQPQHF. CDR3 bases: TGTGCCACCAGCGGAACAGGGGTTGGCAATCAGCCCCAGCATTTT.

This clonotype was seen at least ten times. The chain carries TRBV28 and TRBJ2-2; D possibly corresponds to TRBD1 (6 bases). Trimming pared 5 bases from V and 4 bases from J, leaving 20 bases between. Germline-derived CDR1 and CDR2 are MDHEN and SYDVKM. This CDR3 spans 17 amino acids. The CDR3 nucleotides are TGTGCCAGCAGTCCCCTTTGGGGGCAGGGTGGCACCGGGGAGCTGTTTTTT. It encodes CASSPLWGQGGTGELFF.

Ten or more counts support this clonotype. The genes are TRBV12-5 and TRBJ2-5; no clear D. Trimming cost V 4 bases and J 4 bases, with 16 bases left between them. CDR3 length: 15 residues. CDR1 LGHNT and CDR2 FRNRAP come from the germline V gene. In DNA, the CDR3 is TGTGCTAGTGGTTCAAGTCTCACGCTCGGAGAGACCCAGTACTTC. This translates into CASGSSLTLGETQYF.

This clonotype was found many times. The V gene is TRBV29-1, the J gene TRBJ2-4; D perhaps matches TRBD1 (7 bases). The CDR3 totals 11 residues. Germline CDR1 SQVTM, CDR2 ANQGSEA. The germline V and J ends were trimmed by 6 bases and 11 bases, with 14 bases remaining between them. CDR3 DNA sequence: TGCAGCGTAGAGGCAGGGGGGCTTCAGTACTTC. It is translated as CSVEAGGLQYF.